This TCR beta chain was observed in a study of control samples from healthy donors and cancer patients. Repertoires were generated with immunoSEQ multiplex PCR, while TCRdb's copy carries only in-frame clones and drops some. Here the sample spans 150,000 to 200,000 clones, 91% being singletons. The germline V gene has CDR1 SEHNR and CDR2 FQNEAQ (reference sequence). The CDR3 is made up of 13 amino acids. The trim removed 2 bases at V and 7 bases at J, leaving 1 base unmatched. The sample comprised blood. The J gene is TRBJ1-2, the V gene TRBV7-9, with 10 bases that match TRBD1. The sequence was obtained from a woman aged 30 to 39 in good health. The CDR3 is CASSLRTGGGYTF. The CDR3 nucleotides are TGTGCCAGCAGCTTAAGGACAGGGGGTGGCTACACCTTC.